This T cell receptor beta chain was sequenced for a study of cytomegalovirus exposure and HLA in healthy donors. V gave up 6 bases and J gave up 3 bases; unmatched junction bases: 16. The V gene's germline CDR1 is SNHLY and CDR2 FYNNEI. CDR3 length: 17 residues. Study results and limitations: The investigators catalogued under 200 TCR beta chains as cytomegalovirus-associated.

With respect to this clone: The antigen is unknown.

Profiling relied on immunoSEQ multiplex PCR, and the TCRdb table lists in-frame clones only, not all of them. The data contain 68,000 or so clones, about 90% of them seen just once; the ten biggest clones take up 0.95% to 1.5%. The rearrangement links TRBV2 to TRBJ1-1; 7 nucleotides match TRBD1. This receptor was obtained from a young woman in good health and CMV-seronegative. Specimen: PBMCs. The CDR3 sequence is CASRWTGGLQRDTEAFF. The CDR3 DNA follows: TGTGCCAGCAGATGGACAGGAGGCCTTCAAAGGGACACTGAAGCTTTCTTT.